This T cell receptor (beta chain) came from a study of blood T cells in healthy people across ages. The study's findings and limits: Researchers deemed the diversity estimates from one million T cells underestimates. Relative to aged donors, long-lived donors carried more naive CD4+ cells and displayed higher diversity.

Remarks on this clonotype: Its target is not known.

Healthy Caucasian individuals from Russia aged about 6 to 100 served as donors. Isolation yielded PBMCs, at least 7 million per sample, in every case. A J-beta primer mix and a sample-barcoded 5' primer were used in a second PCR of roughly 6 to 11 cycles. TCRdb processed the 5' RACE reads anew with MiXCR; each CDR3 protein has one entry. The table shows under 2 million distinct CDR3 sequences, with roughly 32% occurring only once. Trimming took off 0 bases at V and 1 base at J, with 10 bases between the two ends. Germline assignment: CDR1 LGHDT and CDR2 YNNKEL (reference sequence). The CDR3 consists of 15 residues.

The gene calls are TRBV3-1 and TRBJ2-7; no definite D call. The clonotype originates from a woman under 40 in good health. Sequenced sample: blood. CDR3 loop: CASSQDGSLSYEQYF. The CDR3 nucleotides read TGTGCCAGCAGCCAAGATGGCAGTTTATCCTACGAGCAGTACTTC.